The 29 T cell receptor beta chains below all came from one sample that was sequenced in a study of blood T cell repertoires in COVID-19. The data were produced by immunoSEQ multiplex PCR, yet TCRdb's version contains in-frame clones alone and is incomplete. This sample has 250,000 or so clones, with approximately 86% found just once. The sequencing sample was made of peripheral blood. These receptors were taken from a young man with active or convalescent COVID-19.

The chain employs TRBV27 and TRBJ1-2, with 8 bases identical to TRBD1. CDR1 MNHEY and CDR2 SMNVEV come from the germline V gene (reference sequence). The V segment lost 3 bases and the J segment 5 bases; nucleotides outside the gene matches: 2. The CDR3 consists of 13 residues. CDR3 in amino acids: CASSFQGAYGYTF. The DNA of the CDR3 is TGTGCCAGCAGTTTCCAGGGGGCGTATGGCTACACCTTC.

CDR3 coding DNA: TGTGCCAGCAGCTTAAAAACGACAGCCAGCAATCAGCCCCAGCATTTT. The encoded protein is CASSLKTTASNQPQHF. The chain is built from TRBV5-6 and TRBJ1-5, with D possibly matching TRBD1 (5 bases). V lost 2 bases and J 1 base, leaving 13 bases between the germline ends. Germline V CDR1 and CDR2: SGHDT, YYEEEE. The CDR3 is 16 amino acids. The full variable domain, completed using reference TRBV5-6 and TRBJ1-5, is DAGVTQSPTHLIKTRGQQVTLRCSPKSGHDTVSWYQQALGQGPQFIFQYYEEEERQRGNFPDRFSGHQFPNYSSELNVNALLLGDSALYLCASSLKTTASNQPQHFGDGTRLSIL.

The rearrangement uses TRBV9 and TRBJ2-2; no firm D call. Trimming stripped 3 bases from V and 0 bases from J, with 6 bases between. This CDR3 comprises 14 residues. Per germline, CDR1 SGDLS and CDR2 YYNGEE. The CDR3 sequence: CASSANTNTGELFF. CDR3 in DNA: TGTGCCAGCAGCGCAAACACGAACACCGGGGAGCTGTTTTTT.

This chain joins TRBV7-2 and TRBJ1-2, with D unresolved. The ends were cut back, 1 base at V and 4 bases at J, with 13 bases in the middle. The germline CDR1 and CDR2 sequences are SGHTA and FQGNSA. CDR3 size: 15 residues. CDR3 DNA: TGTGCCAGCAGCTTAGGCAGCAACCGGGTCTATGGCTACACCTTC. Translation gives CASSLGSNRVYGYTF.

The count of this clone is one. The V and J genes are TRBV7-9 and TRBJ2-1; tentatively, D is TRBD2 (5 bases). CDR3 length: 16 amino acids. Germline V gene sequence: CDR1 SEHNR, CDR2 FQNEAQ (reference sequence). Trimming removed 10 bases at V and 0 bases at J, with 19 bases between. The CDR3 is CATSPAGDSSYNEQFF. CDR3 in DNA: TGTGCCACCTCCCCCGCCGGGGATAGCTCCTACAATGAGCAGTTCTTC.

The chain employs TRBV18 and TRBJ2-7; 7 positions match TRBD2. The germline CDR1 and CDR2 sequences are KGHSH and LQKENI. The V segment lost 5 bases and the J segment 4 bases; nucleotides outside the gene matches: 11. The CDR3 is made up of 15 amino acids. The CDR3 protein is CASSDYEGRGYEQYF. The CDR3 DNA sequence: TGTGCCAGCTCAGACTATGAGGGGCGGGGGTACGAGCAGTACTTC.

The CDR3 DNA follows: TGTGCCAGCAGCCTACAAGCGATGTCAGGGGTTCATCAGCCCCAGCATTTT. It translates to CASSLQAMSGVHQPQHF. V gene TRBV27 combines with J gene TRBJ1-5; TRBD1 might be the D (6 bases). The germline V gene encodes CDR1 MNHEY and CDR2 SMNVEV (reference sequence). The CDR3 has 17 residues. The V end lost 6 bases, the J end lost 5 bases, and 23 bases lay between the germline ends.

This chain joins TRBV9 and TRBJ2-5, with D possibly being TRBD2 (6 bases). CDR1 is SGDLS, CDR2 YYNGEE, per germline. The CDR3 has 15 residues. V gave up 0 bases and J gave up 3 bases, with 12 bases separating them. The CDR3 sequence: CASSVAGGLEETQYF. In DNA form, the CDR3 reads TGTGCCAGCAGCGTAGCTGGGGGACTGGAAGAGACCCAGTACTTC.

CDR3 DNA sequence: TGTGCCACCAAACGGGGGAGCACAGATACGCAGTATTTT. Its protein is CATKRGSTDTQYF. J is TRBJ2-3 and V is TRBV3-1 (or the pseudogene TRBV3-2); possibly TRBD2 for D (6 bases). Germline V CDR1 and CDR2: LGHDT, YNNKEL (reference sequence). The CDR3 is 13 amino acids. V was trimmed by 10 bases and J by 0 bases, leaving 11 bases between them.

V usage is TRBV13 and J usage is TRBJ2-7; 8 bases agree with TRBD1. Germline CDR1 PRHDT, CDR2 FYEKMQ (reference sequence). The CDR3 runs 16 residues. With 0 bases clipped from V and 3 bases from J, the junction kept 7 bases outside the gene matches. CDR3 protein: CASSLGLGTGNYEQYF. The CDR3 DNA reads TGTGCCAGCAGCTTAGGTCTTGGGACAGGCAACTACGAGCAGTACTTC.

This clone was seen a single time. The genes are TRBV19 and TRBJ2-2, with D perhaps matching TRBD2 (5 bases). The CDR3 covers 14 residues. V shed 6 bases and J shed 6 bases, with 14 bases lying between them. In germline, CDR1 is LNHDA, CDR2 SQIVND (reference sequence). For the CDR3, the DNA is TGTGCCAGTAGGCATCGTGGAGGTCCCGGGGAGCTGTTTTTT. Protein: CASRHRGGPGELFF.

The rearrangement joins TRBV28 to TRBJ1-2, with D possibly being TRBD1 (6 bases). The CDR3 consists of 15 residues. The ends were cut back, 6 bases at V and 6 bases at J, with 20 bases in the middle. CDR1 is MDHEN and CDR2 is SYDVKM in the germline V gene. DNA of the CDR3: TGTGCCAGCAGCTTTTACGGACAGCCTAGCAATGGCTACACCTTC. It codes for CASSFYGQPSNGYTF.

The chain combines TRBV18 with TRBJ2-1; a weak D match, TRBD1 (5 bases). V shed 5 bases and J shed 1 base, with 9 bases lying between them. The CDR3 consists of 14 residues. CDR1 is KGHSH and CDR2 is LQKENI in the germline V gene. CDR3 coding DNA: TGTGCCAGCTCAAGAGACAGTTCCTACAATGAGCAGTTCTTC. Residues: CASSRDSSYNEQFF.

V usage is TRBV7-9 and J usage is TRBJ1-1; D possibly corresponds to TRBD1 (5 bases). This CDR3 spans 14 amino acids. Germline V gene data show CDR1 as SEHNR and CDR2 as FQNEAQ (reference sequence). The germline V and J ends were trimmed by 5 bases and 4 bases, with 14 bases remaining between them. This CDR3 is CASSVGGAGTEAFF. The CDR3 DNA is TGTGCCAGCAGCGTCGGGGGAGCGGGCACTGAAGCTTTCTTT.

The chain is built from TRBV9 and TRBJ1-2; D remains ambiguous. The V gene's germline CDR1 is SGDLS and CDR2 YYNGEE. The CDR3 loop spans 15 amino acids. Trimming took 4 bases from V and 2 from J, leaving 15 bases between them. CDR3 region: CASSLSGGLNYGYTF. The CDR3 bases are TGTGCCAGCAGCTTATCCGGCGGGCTAAACTATGGCTACACCTTC. The whole variable domain, remainder taken from reference TRBV9 and TRBJ1-2, is DSGVTQTPKHLITATGQRVTLRCSPRSGDLSVYWYQQSLDQGLQFLIQYYNGEERAKGNILERFSAQQFPDLHSELNLSSLELGDSALYFCASSLSGGLNYGYTFGSGTRLTVV.

The chain carries TRBV25-1 and TRBJ2-3; 9 bases align to TRBD1. Germline V lookup: CDR1 MGHDK, CDR2 SYGVNS. This CDR3 has 17 amino acids. V trimming: 2 bases; J trimming: 0 bases; junction bases outside the gene matches: 6. Here the CDR3 DNA reads TGTGCCAGCAGTGAACCCGGGACAGGGACTAGCACAGATACGCAGTATTTT. It translates to CASSEPGTGTSTDTQYF.

This chain joins TRBV7-9 and TRBJ2-7; D not certain. Trimming left V 8 bases short and J 0 bases short, with 11 bases between. The CDR3 totals 13 residues. Germline CDR1 reads SEHNR; CDR2 reads FQNEAQ (reference sequence). The CDR3 DNA reads TGTGCCAGCGCCCAGTCCACCTCCTACGAGCAGTACTTC. Its protein product is CASAQSTSYEQYF.

This chain links TRBV20-1 with TRBJ2-3; D might be TRBD2 (6 bases). V was pared by 3 bases and J by 0 bases, with 10 bases between. The CDR3 runs to 14 residues. The germline V gene encodes CDR1 DFQATT and CDR2 SNEGSKA (reference sequence). The CDR3 protein is CSASEGTSTDTQYF. The DNA of the CDR3 is TGCAGTGCTAGTGAAGGGACTAGCACAGATACGCAGTATTTT.

The chain is built from TRBV7-3 and TRBJ2-3, with TRBD2 as a possible D gene (5 bases). The germline CDR1 and CDR2 sequences are SGHTA and FQGTGA. The CDR3 is 12 residues long. Between the trimmed V and J ends, which lost 4 bases and 8 bases, there was a span of 10 bases. CDR3 nucleotides: TGTGCCAGCAGCTATGAGGGCGGTACGCAGTATTTT. It specifies CASSYEGGTQYF.

The chain carries TRBV5-4 and TRBJ1-6; D may be TRBD1 (5 bases). V was cut by 2 bases and J by 10 bases, with 13 bases left in between. Germline loops: CDR1 SGHNT, CDR2 YYREEE (reference sequence). The CDR3 length is 14 residues. Here the CDR3 reads CASSFQGGGSPLHF. As DNA, the CDR3 is TGTGCCAGCAGCTTTCAGGGAGGAGGCTCACCCCTCCACTTT.

The chain employs TRBV7-2 and TRBJ2-5; D not resolved. Per germline, CDR1 SGHTA and CDR2 FQGNSA. CDR3 size: 11 residues. V was shortened by 6 bases and J by 3 bases, with 5 bases between the two germline ends. CDR3 residues: CASRRKETQYF. CDR3 nucleotides: TGTGCCAGCAGGCGAAAAGAGACCCAGTACTTC.

V usage is TRBV9 and J usage is TRBJ1-5, with D uncertain. The V and J ends lost 1 base and 6 bases respectively, with 11 bases between them. Germline V gives CDR1 SGDLS, CDR2 YYNGEE. The CDR3 extends over 14 amino acids. CDR3 region: CASSVTDVFQPQHF. The CDR3 DNA follows: TGTGCCAGCAGCGTAACAGACGTGTTTCAGCCCCAGCATTTT.

The V call is TRBV6-5, the J call TRBJ2-7; 9 bases line up with TRBD2. The CDR3 consists of 15 residues. The trim removed 7 bases at V and 1 base at J, leaving 8 bases unmatched. Germline V gene lookup returns CDR1 MNHEY and CDR2 SVGAGI. CDR3 sequence (DNA): TGTGCCAGCACACAGCATAGCGGGGGATCCTACGAGCAGTACTTC. This gives the protein CASTQHSGGSYEQYF.

CDR3 region: CASRRPGQGFGEAFF. The CDR3 region has the DNA TGTGCCAGCAGGCGTCCGGGACAGGGTTTCGGTGAAGCTTTCTTT. The chain carries TRBV2 and TRBJ1-1, with 9 bases matching TRBD1. CDR3 length equals 15 residues. The V gene's germline CDR1 is SNHLY and CDR2 FYNNEI. V lost 6 bases, J lost 7 bases, and 12 bases stayed unmatched. Complete variable domain (other parts from reference TRBV2 and TRBJ1-1): EPEVTQTPSHQVTQMGQEVILRCVPISNHLYFYWYRQILGQKVEFLVSFYNNEISEKSEIFDDQFSVERPDGSNFTLKIRSTKLEDSAMYFCASRRPGQGFGEAFFGQGTRLTVV.

The chain recombines TRBV2 with TRBJ2-2; 10 nucleotides line up with TRBD2. The length of the CDR3 is 14 residues. Trimming removed 6 bases from V and 6 bases from J; junction bases left unmatched: 4. Germline V gives CDR1 SNHLY, CDR2 FYNNEI. CDR3 region: CASRGTSEAGELFF. In nucleotides, the CDR3 is TGTGCCAGCAGGGGGACTAGCGAGGCCGGGGAGCTGTTTTTT.

The sample holds a few counts of this clone. This chain uses TRBV7-3 with TRBJ2-1; 9 bases line up with TRBD2. The CDR3 length is 16 residues. After removal of 5 bases from V and 6 bases from J, the junction contained 11 bases not matched to a gene. From germline, CDR1 is SGHTA and CDR2 FQGTGA. The CDR3 reads CASSADLAGSGNEQFF. CDR3 DNA: TGTGCCAGCAGCGCCGACCTAGCGGGGTCCGGCAATGAGCAGTTCTTC.

This chain uses TRBV6-2 or TRBV6-3 with TRBJ1-1; 7 nucleotides agree with TRBD1. The trim removed 5 bases at V and 3 bases at J, leaving 6 bases unmatched. Germline V lookup: CDR1 MNHEY, CDR2 SVGEGT. This CDR3 is 14 amino acids long. CDR3 region: CASSDRVADTEAFF. CDR3 bases: TGTGCCAGCAGTGACAGGGTCGCGGACACTGAAGCTTTCTTT.

V is TRBV5-4 and J is TRBJ1-2, with D perhaps matching TRBD1 (5 bases). Trimming took 1 base from V and 8 from J, leaving 21 bases between them. Germline CDR1 and CDR2: SGHNT and YYREEE (reference sequence). CDR3 length: 16 residues. Here the CDR3 DNA reads TGTGCCAGCAGCTTGCTGAATGCAGGGATCGTAGGAGGCTACACCTTC. The encoded protein is CASSLLNAGIVGGYTF.

This rearrangement joins TRBV10-1 to TRBJ2-7, with 7 bases aligning to TRBD1. The CDR3 covers 12 residues. Trimming at V came to 4 bases and at J to 6 bases, leaving 3 bases not matched to a gene. CDR1 is WNHNN and CDR2 is SYGVQD in the germline V gene (reference sequence). The CDR3 DNA reads TGCGCCAGCAGTGGGGACAGCGGCGAGCAGTACTTC. This codes for CASSGDSGEQYF.